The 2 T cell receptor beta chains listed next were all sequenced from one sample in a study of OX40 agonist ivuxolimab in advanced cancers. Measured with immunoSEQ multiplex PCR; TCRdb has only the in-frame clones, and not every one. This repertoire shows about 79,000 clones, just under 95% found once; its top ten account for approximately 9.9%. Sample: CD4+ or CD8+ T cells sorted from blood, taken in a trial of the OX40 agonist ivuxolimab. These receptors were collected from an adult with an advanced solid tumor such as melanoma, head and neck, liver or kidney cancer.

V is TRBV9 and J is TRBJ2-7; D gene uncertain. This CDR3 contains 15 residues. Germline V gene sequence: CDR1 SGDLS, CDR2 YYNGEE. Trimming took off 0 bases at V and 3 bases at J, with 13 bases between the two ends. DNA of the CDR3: TGTGCCAGCAGCGTAGGGTTAGGTAGCAGCTACGAGCAGTACTTC. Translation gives CASSVGLGSSYEQYF.

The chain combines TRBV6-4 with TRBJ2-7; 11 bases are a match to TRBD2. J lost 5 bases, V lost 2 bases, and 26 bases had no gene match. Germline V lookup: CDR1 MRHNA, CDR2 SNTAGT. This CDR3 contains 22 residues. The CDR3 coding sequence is TGTGCCAGCAGTGACATGATTCCAGACAGGAAGACTAGCGGGGACCCTTTTAACGAGCAGTACTTC. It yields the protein CASSDMIPDRKTSGDPFNEQYF.